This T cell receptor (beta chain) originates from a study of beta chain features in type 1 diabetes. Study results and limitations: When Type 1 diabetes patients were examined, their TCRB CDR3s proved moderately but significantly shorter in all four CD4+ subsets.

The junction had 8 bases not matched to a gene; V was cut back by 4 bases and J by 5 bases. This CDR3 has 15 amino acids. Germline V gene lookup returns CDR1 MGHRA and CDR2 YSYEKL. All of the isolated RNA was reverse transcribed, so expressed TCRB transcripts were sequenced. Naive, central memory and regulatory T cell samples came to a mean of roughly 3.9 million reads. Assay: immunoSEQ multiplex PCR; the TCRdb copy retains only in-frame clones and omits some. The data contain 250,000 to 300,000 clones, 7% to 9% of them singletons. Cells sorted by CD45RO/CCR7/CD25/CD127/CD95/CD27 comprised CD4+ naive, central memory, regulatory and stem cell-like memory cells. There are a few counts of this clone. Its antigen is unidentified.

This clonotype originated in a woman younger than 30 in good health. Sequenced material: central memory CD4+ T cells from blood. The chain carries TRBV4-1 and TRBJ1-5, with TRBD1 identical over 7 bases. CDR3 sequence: CASSPMTGRHQPQHF. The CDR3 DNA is TGCGCCAGCAGCCCAATGACAGGGAGGCATCAGCCCCAGCATTTT.